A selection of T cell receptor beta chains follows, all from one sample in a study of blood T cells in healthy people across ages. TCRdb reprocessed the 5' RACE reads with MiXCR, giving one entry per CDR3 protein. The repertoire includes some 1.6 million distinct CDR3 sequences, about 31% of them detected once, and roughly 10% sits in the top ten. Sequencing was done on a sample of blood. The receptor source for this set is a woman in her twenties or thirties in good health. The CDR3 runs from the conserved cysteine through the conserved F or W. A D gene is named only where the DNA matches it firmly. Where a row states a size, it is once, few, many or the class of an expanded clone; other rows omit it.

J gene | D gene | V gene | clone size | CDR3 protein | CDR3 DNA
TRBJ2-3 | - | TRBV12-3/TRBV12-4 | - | CASRTDLGGVDAQYF | TGTGCCAGCAGGACAGACTTGGGGGGCGTGGATGCGCAGTATTTT
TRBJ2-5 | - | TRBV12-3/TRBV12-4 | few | CASSKGNRRIEQQETQYF | TGTGCCAGCAGTAAAGGGAATCGTAGGATAGAGCAACAAGAGACCCAGTACTTC
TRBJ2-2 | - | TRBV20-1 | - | CSARDPSASGELFF | TGCAGTGCTAGAGACCCCAGTGCCTCCGGGGAGCTGTTTTTT
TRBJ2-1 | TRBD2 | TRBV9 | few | CASSVLAGGDQFF | TGTGCCAGCAGCGTTCTAGCGGGAGGGGACCAGTTCTTC
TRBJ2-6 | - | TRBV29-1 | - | CSVEISAGGANVLTF | TGCAGCGTGGAAATCTCGGCCGGTGGGGCCAACGTCCTGACTTTC
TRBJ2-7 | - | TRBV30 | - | CAWSTGVDYEQYF | TGTGCCTGGAGTACCGGGGTAGACTACGAGCAGTACTTC
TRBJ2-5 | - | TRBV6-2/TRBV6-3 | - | CASSYLRQTGETQYF | TGTGCCAGCAGTTACTTGAGACAGACAGGAGAGACCCAGTACTTC
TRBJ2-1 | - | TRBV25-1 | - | CASSELHSIVYNEQFF | TGTGCCAGCAGTGAGCTTCACTCAATAGTGTACAATGAGCAGTTCTTC
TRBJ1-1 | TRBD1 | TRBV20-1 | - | CSARGASLTGGSNTEAFF | TGCAGTGCTAGGGGTGCTAGCCTTACAGGGGGCTCGAACACTGAAGCTTTCTTT
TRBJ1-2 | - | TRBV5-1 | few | CASSWGRREDYGYTF | TGCGCCAGCAGCTGGGGTCGCCGGGAAGATTATGGCTACACCTTC
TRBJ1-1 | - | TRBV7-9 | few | CASSLVGPTSEAFF | TGTGCCAGCAGCTTAGTGGGGCCCACCTCCGAAGCTTTCTTT
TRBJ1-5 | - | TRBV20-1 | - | CSARVGSGQPQHF | TGCAGTGCTAGAGTGGGTAGTGGGCAGCCCCAGCATTTT
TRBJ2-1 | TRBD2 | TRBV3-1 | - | CASSQVRTSGRSYNEQFF | TGTGCCAGCAGCCAAGTTCGGACTAGCGGGAGGTCCTACAATGAGCAGTTCTTC
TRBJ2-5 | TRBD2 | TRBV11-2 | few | CASSPLTAGGPETQYF | TGTGCCAGCAGTCCCCTGACGGCGGGGGGGCCGGAGACCCAGTACTTC
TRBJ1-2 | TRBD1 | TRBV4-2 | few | CASSQVETGGNYGYTF | TGTGCCAGCAGCCAAGTCGAGACAGGGGGCAACTATGGCTACACCTTC
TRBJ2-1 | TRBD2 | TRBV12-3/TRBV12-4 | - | CASRPGTSGGAPYYEQFF | TGTGCCAGCAGGCCCGGGACTAGCGGGGGGGCTCCCTACTATGAGCAGTTCTTC
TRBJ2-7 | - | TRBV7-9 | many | CASSLGTGLGEQYF | TGTGCCAGCAGCTTAGGAACAGGGTTGGGAGAGCAGTACTTC
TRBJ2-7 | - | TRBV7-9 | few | CASSLGGIASEQYF | TGTGCCAGCAGCTTGGGGGGAATCGCCAGCGAGCAGTACTTC
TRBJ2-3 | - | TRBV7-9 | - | CASSLALGRSATDTQYF | TGTGCCAGCAGCTTAGCACTCGGCAGGTCCGCGACAGATACGCAGTATTTT
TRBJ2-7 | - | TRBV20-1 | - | CSAPGRGALEQYF | TGCAGTGCCCCGGGACGTGGGGCCCTCGAGCAGTACTTC
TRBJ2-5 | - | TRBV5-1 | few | CASSLVSGVGETQYF | TGCGCCAGCAGCTTGGTTTCAGGGGTCGGGGAGACCCAGTACTTC
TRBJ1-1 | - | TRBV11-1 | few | CASSLVAGTAFF | TGTGCCAGCAGCTTAGTAGCCGGGACAGCTTTCTTT
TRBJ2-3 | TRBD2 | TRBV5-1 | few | CASRTGTSGTDTQYF | TGCGCCAGCAGAACCGGGACTAGCGGTACAGATACGCAGTATTTT
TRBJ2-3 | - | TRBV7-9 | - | CTSSPQRTVRTDTQYF | TGTACCAGCAGCCCCCAGAGGACCGTTCGCACAGATACGCAGTATTTT
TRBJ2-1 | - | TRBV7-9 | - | CASSLGTEVEQFF | TGTGCCAGCAGCTTAGGGACTGAGGTTGAGCAGTTCTTC
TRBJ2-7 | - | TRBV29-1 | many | CSVGQSDEQYF | TGCAGCGTTGGACAGTCGGACGAGCAGTACTTC
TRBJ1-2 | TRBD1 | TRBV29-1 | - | CSVEVPGQGVNYGYTF | TGCAGCGTTGAAGTCCCGGGACAGGGGGTCAACTATGGCTACACCTTC
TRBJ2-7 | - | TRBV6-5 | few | CASSYGAGFSYEQYF | TGTGCCAGCAGTTACGGGGCAGGGTTCTCCTACGAGCAGTACTTC
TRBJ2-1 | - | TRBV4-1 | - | CASSQGKGRAGTYNEQFF | TGCGCCAGCAGCCAAGGGAAGGGTCGAGCAGGCACCTACAATGAGCAGTTCTTC
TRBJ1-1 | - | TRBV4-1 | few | CASSPLGQTNTEAFF | TGCGCCAGCAGCCCATTAGGGCAGACGAACACTGAAGCTTTCTTT
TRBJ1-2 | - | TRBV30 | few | CAWSEVTPDGYTF | TGTGCCTGGAGTGAGGTGACGCCCGACGGCTACACCTTC
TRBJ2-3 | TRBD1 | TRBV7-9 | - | CASSPSRTGRVTDTQYF | TGTGCCAGCAGCCCGTCCAGGACAGGGCGGGTCACAGATACGCAGTATTTT
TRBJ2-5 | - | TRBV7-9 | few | CASSLGGTWETQYF | TGTGCCAGCAGCTTAGGGGGGACCTGGGAGACCCAGTACTTC
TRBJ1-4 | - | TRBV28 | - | CASHPTARSTTNEKLFF | TGTGCCAGCCATCCCACGGCGCGTTCAACAACTAATGAAAAACTGTTTTTT
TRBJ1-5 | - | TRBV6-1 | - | CASSESRLSQHF | TGTGCCAGCAGTGAATCTCGTCTGTCCCAGCATTTT
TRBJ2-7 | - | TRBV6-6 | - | CASSYSTGVSYEQYF | TGTGCCAGCAGTTACTCGACGGGAGTTTCCTACGAGCAGTACTTC
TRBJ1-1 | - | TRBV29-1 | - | CSARGDGMNTEAFF | TGCAGCGCTAGAGGGGATGGCATGAACACTGAAGCTTTCTTT
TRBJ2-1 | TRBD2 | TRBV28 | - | CASSPTSGRANEQFF | TGTGCCAGCAGCCCAACTAGCGGGAGGGCCAATGAGCAGTTCTTC
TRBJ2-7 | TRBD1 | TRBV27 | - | CASSLRDRGLSGYEQYF | TGTGCCAGCAGTCTGCGGGACAGGGGGCTTTCTGGGTACGAGCAGTACTTC
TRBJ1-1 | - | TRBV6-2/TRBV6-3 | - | CASSGPSGRQTTEAFF | TGTGCCAGCAGTGGACCATCGGGACGTCAGACCACTGAAGCTTTCTTT
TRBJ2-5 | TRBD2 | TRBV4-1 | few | CASSHHARTRGKTQYF | TGCGCCAGCAGCCACCACGCTAGGACTAGAGGGAAGACCCAGTACTTC
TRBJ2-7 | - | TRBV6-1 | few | CATEGAYEQYF | TGTGCTACCGAAGGGGCCTACGAGCAGTACTTC
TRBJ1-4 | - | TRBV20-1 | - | CSASSATNEKLFF | TGCAGTGCTAGCTCCGCAACTAATGAAAAACTGTTTTTT
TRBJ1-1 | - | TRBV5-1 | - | CASSLGDRMNTEAFF | TGCGCCAGCAGCTTAGGGGATCGGATGAACACTGAAGCTTTCTTT
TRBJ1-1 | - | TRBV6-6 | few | CASSYPERVGFTEAFF | TGTGCCAGCAGTTACCCCGAACGGGTGGGGTTCACTGAAGCTTTCTTT
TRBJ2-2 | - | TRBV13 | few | CASSLGQGPNTGELFF | TGTGCCAGCAGCTTAGGACAGGGTCCGAACACCGGGGAGCTGTTTTTT
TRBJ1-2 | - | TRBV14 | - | CASSQIGSGYGYTF | TGTGCCAGCAGCCAAATCGGGTCCGGCTATGGCTACACCTTC
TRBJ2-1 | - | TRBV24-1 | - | CATSDSGTSANEQFF | TGTGCCACCAGTGACTCCGGGACATCCGCTAATGAGCAGTTCTTC
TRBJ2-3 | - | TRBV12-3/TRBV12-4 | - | CASRNFPDTQYF | TGTGCCAGCAGAAATTTCCCAGATACGCAGTATTTT
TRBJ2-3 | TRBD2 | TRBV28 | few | CASSPSSAGASTQYF | TGTGCCAGCAGTCCGTCGTCGGCGGGAGCGAGTACGCAGTATTTT
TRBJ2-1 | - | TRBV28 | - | CASAGESYNEQFF | TGTGCCAGCGCCGGGGAGTCCTACAATGAGCAGTTCTTC
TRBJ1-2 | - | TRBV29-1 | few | CSVIQGTSHGYTF | TGCAGCGTTATTCAGGGGACCTCGCATGGCTACACCTTC
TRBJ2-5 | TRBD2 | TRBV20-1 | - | CSASHGGGGGDQETQYF | TGCAGTGCGTCTCACGGAGGGGGCGGGGGGGACCAAGAGACCCAGTACTTC
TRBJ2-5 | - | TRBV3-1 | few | CASSQDGAGETQYF | TGTGCCAGCAGCCAAGATGGAGCGGGAGAGACCCAGTACTTC